The clone carrying this T cell receptor (beta chain) has ten or more counts. Trimming left V 8 bases short and J 5 bases short, with 8 bases between. The CDR3 is 11 amino acids. CDR1 is KGHSH, CDR2 LQKENI, per germline. This record comes from a study of blood T cells in healthy people across ages. The authors ran a second PCR of 7 to 11 cycles using a sample-barcoded 5' primer and a J-beta primer mix. The template-switch adaptor was a 5' adaptor with 12 random nucleotides. It tagged each cDNA molecule. TCRdb passed the 5' RACE reads through MiXCR, listing each CDR3 protein once. This table holds around 1.1 million distinct CDR3 sequences, about two fifths found once. Peripheral blood samples of roughly 10 milliliters were drawn from each donor.

The receptor was derived from a man between 18 and 29 years old in good health. This sequence joins TRBV18 and TRBJ2-3; D unclear. Sequenced input: blood. The chain's CDR3 is CASSPQDTQYF. Written as DNA, the CDR3 is TGTGCCAGCAGCCCTCAAGATACGCAGTATTTT.